This T cell receptor (beta chain) comes out of a study of shared clonotypes between healthy human individuals. Study details: Donors, aged 18 to 49, were a couple of women and a few men. Study-level findings and limits: Among several donors, approximately 5% of naive CD4 clonotypes were found in common.

About this clone: Its antigen is as yet unknown.

The CDR3 runs to 16 residues. With 1 base clipped from V and 6 bases from J, the junction kept 5 bases outside the gene matches. The germline V gene has CDR1 SGHNT and CDR2 YENEEA. It was across several immunoSEQ plates that each subset's genomic DNA was evenly split. Sequencing used immunoSEQ multiplex PCR; TCRdb keeps in-frame clones, though not all of them. The sample consists of about 2 million clones, approximately 95% of them appearing once. The clonotype comes from a young man in good health. The sequenced material came from naive CD4+ T cells sorted from blood. Subset reported: CD45RA+ positively selected. The chain employs TRBV11-3 and TRBJ2-1; 11 bases are a match to TRBD2. The CDR3 bases are TGTGCCAGCAGCTTAGTAGCGGGAGGGCCGGGCAATGAGCAGTTCTTC. The encoded protein is CASSLVAGGPGNEQFF.